The T cell receptor (beta chain) under discussion was sequenced for a study of shared clonotypes between healthy human individuals. Sequencing was performed with immunoSEQ multiplex PCR; in TCRdb, only in-frame clones are kept and a portion is missing. The sample holds about 2 million clones, over 85% seen once. CD45RO-negative CD8 cells positively selected for CCR7 made up the naive population, which excluded terminally differentiated effector memory CD45RA+ cells. Germline V gene lookup returns CDR1 SGHNT and CDR2 YYREEE (reference sequence). The CDR3 has 14 residues. Between the trimmed V and J ends, which lost 4 bases and 4 bases, there was a span of 14 bases.

The genes are TRBV5-4 and TRBJ1-1, with D perhaps matching TRBD1 (6 bases). The specimen was naive CD8+ T cells sorted from blood. The origin of this receptor is a man between 18 and 29 years old in good health. The CDR3 sequence is CASSPVEGVTEAFF. In DNA form, the CDR3 reads TGTGCCAGCAGCCCGGTGGAGGGGGTCACTGAAGCTTTCTTT. Based on the CDR3 plus reference TRBV5-4 and TRBJ1-1, the full variable domain is ETGVTQSPTHLIKTRGQQVTLRCSSQSGHNTVSWYQQALGQGPQFIFQYYREEENGRGNFPPRFSGLQFPNYSSELNVNALELDDSALYLCASSPVEGVTEAFFGQGTRLTVV.